This T cell receptor beta chain was observed in a study of Ad26.COV2.S vaccination and SARS-CoV-2 variants. About the study: Intramuscularly, Ad26.COV2.S was given either once or twice, 56 days apart. Study-level results: Total T cell responses were possibly underestimated by TCR breadth and depth analyses.

Clones were sequenced by immunoSEQ multiplex PCR, and TCRdb holds only the in-frame ones, with some missing. Found here are 350,000 to 600,000 clones, about nine tenths of them singletons; the top ten hold more than 1.5%. The CDR3 is 17 residues long. The ends were cut back, 2 bases at V and 0 bases at J, with 16 bases in the middle. The germline V gene encodes CDR1 LNHNV and CDR2 YYDKDF (reference sequence). Concerning this clone: The antigen remains undetermined.

Treatment described: around 19 received Ad26.COV2.S at low or high dose, single or two shots; about 5 received placebo; per-sample allocation not given. Sampling took place 63 days after the first vaccine or placebo injection. This sequence joins TRBV15 and TRBJ1-2; D is ambiguous. Sample: peripheral blood, taken in a trial of Ad26.COV2.S vaccine versus placebo. The source is a person between 18 and 60 years old who received the Ad26.COV2.S COVID-19 vaccine or a placebo. CDR3 bases: TGTGCCACCAGCAGACCAACCCACAGCGAAGCTAACTATGGCTACACCTTC. Its translation is CATSRPTHSEANYGYTF.